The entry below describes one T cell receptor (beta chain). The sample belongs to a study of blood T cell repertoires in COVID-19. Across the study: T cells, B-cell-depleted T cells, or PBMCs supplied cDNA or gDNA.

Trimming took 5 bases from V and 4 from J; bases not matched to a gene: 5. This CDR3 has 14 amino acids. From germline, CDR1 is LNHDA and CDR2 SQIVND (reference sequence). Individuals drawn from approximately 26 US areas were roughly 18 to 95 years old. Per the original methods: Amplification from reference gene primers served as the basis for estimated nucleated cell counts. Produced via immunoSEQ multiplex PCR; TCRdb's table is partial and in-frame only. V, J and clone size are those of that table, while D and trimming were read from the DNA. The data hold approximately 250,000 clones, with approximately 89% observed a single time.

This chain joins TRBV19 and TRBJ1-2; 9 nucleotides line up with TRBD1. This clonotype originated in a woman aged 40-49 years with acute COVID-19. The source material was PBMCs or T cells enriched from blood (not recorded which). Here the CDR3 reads CASSDRDRAYGYTF. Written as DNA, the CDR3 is TGTGCCAGTAGTGACCGGGACAGGGCCTATGGCTACACCTTC. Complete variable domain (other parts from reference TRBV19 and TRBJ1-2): DGGITQSPKYLFRKEGQNVTLSCEQNLNHDAMYWYRQDPGQGLRLIYYSQIVNDFQKGDIAEGYSVSREKKESFPLTVTSAQKNPTAFYLCASSDRDRAYGYTFGSGTRLTVV.